Below are 19 T cell receptor beta chains sequenced from a single sample in a study of T cells in Graves' hyperthyroidism and ophthalmopathy. TCR beta CDR3 region amplification was performed from RNA transcripts. The TCR CDR3 first-round RT-PCR relied on the HTBI primer set. One entry per CDR3 protein, called by TCRdb with MiXCR from the multiplex PCR reads. The table includes about 690,000 distinct CDR3 sequences, 15% to 20% detected once. The sequencing sample was made of blood. These receptors came from a man in his fifties or sixties with Graves' hyperthyroidism.

This clonotype occurred many times. V gene TRBV7-2 combines with J gene TRBJ2-1; TRBD1 agrees at 8 bases. This CDR3 comprises 15 residues. Trimming at V came to 8 bases and at J to 4 bases, leaving 10 bases not matched to a gene. Germline assignment: CDR1 SGHTA and CDR2 FQGNSA. CDR3 protein: CASARSTGDYNEQFF. The CDR3 coding sequence is TGTGCCAGCGCCCGTTCGACAGGGGATTACAATGAGCAGTTCTTC.

This clonotype was seen many times. The gene calls are TRBV10-3 and TRBJ1-2; D call uncertain. The CDR3 spans 16 residues. CDR1 and CDR2 from the germline V gene are ENHRY and SYGVKD. The ends were cut back, 0 bases at V and 0 bases at J, with 11 bases in the middle. CDR3 sequence (DNA): TGTGCCATCAGTGAGTCTACTAGGGCAACTAACTATGGCTACACCTTC. Translation: CAISESTRATNYGYTF.

In its sample, this clonotype was seen many times. The chain uses TRBV6-2 or TRBV6-3 and TRBJ2-5, with 8 nucleotides matching TRBD2. CDR3 length: 14 residues. Germline CDR1 and CDR2: MNHEY and SVGEGT. The junction had 8 bases not matched to a gene; V was cut back by 6 bases and J by 5 bases. The CDR3 DNA reads as TGTGCCAGCAGGACCAGCGGGAGAGGGGAGACCCAGTACTTC. Protein sequence: CASRTSGRGETQYF.

The V gene is TRBV10-2, the J gene TRBJ2-3; D unclear. Trimming left V 10 bases short and J 0 bases short, with 8 bases between. CDR3 length: 12 amino acids. The V gene's germline CDR1 is WSHSY and CDR2 SAAADI. CDR3 coding DNA: TGCGCCACCGACGCTAGCACAGATACGCAGTATTTT. Encoded protein: CATDASTDTQYF.

This clonotype came up many times. The rearrangement links TRBV2 to TRBJ2-7; the D is unclear. Germline-derived CDR1 and CDR2 are SNHLY and FYNNEI. Trimming stripped 2 bases from V and 2 bases from J, with 7 bases between. The CDR3 sequence is 13 residues long. The CDR3 region is CASSESRAYEQYF. The CDR3 DNA follows: TGTGCCAGCAGTGAAAGCCGGGCCTACGAGCAGTACTTC.

The chain has TRBV28 and TRBJ2-7; weak D call: TRBD1 (5 bases). V lost 10 bases to trimming and J lost 4 bases, with 14 bases between them. Germline assignment: CDR1 MDHEN and CDR2 SYDVKM. The CDR3 has 12 residues. The CDR3 is CANKPQGYEQYF. The CDR3 bases are TGTGCCAACAAACCGCAGGGATACGAGCAGTACTTC.

The rearrangement links TRBV7-8 to TRBJ2-6; D is unclear. V was trimmed by 1 base and J by 0 bases, leaving 10 bases between them. This CDR3 has 17 amino acids. Germline assignment: CDR1 SGHVS and CDR2 FQNEAQ. CDR3 sequence: CASSLGVPSSGANVLTF. The CDR3 DNA reads TGTGCCAGCAGCTTAGGGGTCCCAAGCTCTGGGGCCAACGTCCTGACTTTC.

This clonotype was observed many times. This sequence joins TRBV20-1 and TRBJ2-5; possible D gene TRBD2, 6 bases. Germline loops: CDR1 DFQATT, CDR2 SNEGSKA (reference sequence). The germline V and J ends were trimmed by 3 bases and 5 bases, with 22 bases remaining between them. The CDR3 is 16 residues long. Here the CDR3 DNA reads TGCAGTGCTAGTTTGTACGGGCAGCCTCGGGGGGAGACCCAGTACTTC. This translates into CSASLYGQPRGETQYF.

This clonotype was recorded at least ten times. J is TRBJ1-1 and V is TRBV20-1, with D possibly TRBD1 on 6 matching bases. The CDR3 covers 12 residues. Germline V gene data show CDR1 as DFQATT and CDR2 as SNEGSKA (reference sequence). Trimming removed 5 bases from V and 5 bases from J, with 12 bases in between. The CDR3 nucleotides read TGCAGTGCTCAGGGGAGACTGACTGAAGCTTTCTTT. Translated, it gives CSAQGRLTEAFF.

This clonotype showed up many times. The V gene is TRBV12-3 or TRBV12-4, the J gene TRBJ1-3; D is uncertain. Between the trimmed V and J ends, which lost 2 bases and 0 bases, there was a span of 2 bases. The CDR3 consists of 13 residues. This chain's CDR3 is CASSLNSGNTIYF. The DNA of the CDR3 is TGTGCCAGCAGTTTAAACTCTGGAAACACCATATATTTT.

This clonotype was picked up a small number of times. The chain carries TRBV6-9 and TRBJ2-1, with TRBD2 matching over 12 bases. The CDR3 sequence is 16 residues long. The junction had 7 bases not matched to a gene; V was cut back by 3 bases and J by 7 bases. CDR1 MNHGY and CDR2 SVAAGI come from the germline V gene. The CDR3: CASSYDGLAGINEQFF. In nucleotides, the CDR3 is TGTGCCAGCAGTTACGACGGACTAGCGGGAATAAATGAGCAGTTCTTC.

The V and J genes are TRBV24-1 and TRBJ2-2; unclear D gene. V shed 5 bases and J shed 4 bases, with 7 bases lying between them. The CDR3 is 13 amino acids. Germline V gene lookup returns CDR1 KGHDR and CDR2 SFDVKD. The CDR3 coding sequence is TGTGCCACCAGTGGATTCACCACCGGGGAGCTGTTTTTT. Its protein is CATSGFTTGELFF.

This clonotype was detected many times. The chain has TRBV11-3 and TRBJ1-1; the match to TRBD1 covers 9 bases. The V gene's germline CDR1 is SGHNT and CDR2 YENEEA. The CDR3 loop spans 14 amino acids. With V trimmed by 5 bases and J by 6 bases, 7 bases remained unmatched. CDR3 protein: CASSARQGVSEAFF. Here the CDR3 DNA reads TGTGCCAGCAGCGCCCGACAGGGGGTCTCTGAAGCTTTCTTT.

At least ten counts were recorded for this clonotype. The rearrangement links TRBV28 to TRBJ2-7; perhaps TRBD1 as D (6 bases). V gave up 6 bases and J gave up 10 bases, with 25 bases separating them. The CDR3 runs to 15 residues. Germline loops: CDR1 MDHEN, CDR2 SYDVKM. Here the CDR3 reads CASSAPGHSIPGQYF. The CDR3 DNA is TGTGCCAGCAGCGCACCGGGACATTCCATTCCGGGACAGTACTTC.

This clonotype appeared once. As DNA, the CDR3 is TGTGCCATCAGGGGTGTGTCTGGAAACACCATATATTTT. Residues: CAIRGVSGNTIYF. The chain recombines TRBV10-3 with TRBJ1-3, with D hard to call. The V gene's germline CDR1 is ENHRY and CDR2 SYGVKD. The germline V and J ends were trimmed by 6 bases and 1 base, with 7 bases remaining between them. The CDR3 consists of 13 residues.

This clonotype occurred a few times. The rearrangement links TRBV19 to TRBJ1-5; D is possibly TRBD1 (5 bases). The V end lost 10 bases, the J end lost 0 bases, and 16 bases lay between the germline ends. This CDR3 is built from 15 residues. Germline assignment: CDR1 LNHDA and CDR2 SQIVND (reference sequence). CDR3 sequence reads: CATYEGPHSNQPQHF. Written as DNA, the CDR3 is TGTGCCACTTACGAGGGACCCCATAGCAATCAGCCCCAGCATTTT.

This clonotype was counted between two and nine times. The V call is TRBV28, the J call TRBJ2-7; 7 bases are a match to TRBD2. Germline V gives CDR1 MDHEN, CDR2 SYDVKM. J was trimmed by 3 bases and V by 7 bases; bases with no gene match: 6. The CDR3 covers 13 residues. The CDR3: CASTVGGFYEQYF. CDR3 DNA sequence: TGTGCCAGCACCGTCGGGGGGTTCTACGAGCAGTACTTC.

This clonotype has just a few counts. This chain uses TRBV7-2 with TRBJ1-5; D is unclear. Germline V gene lookup returns CDR1 SGHTA and CDR2 FQGNSA. The V end was cut by 5 bases, the J end by 0 bases, with 14 bases between. The CDR3 length is 16 residues. DNA for the CDR3: TGTGCCAGCAGCCAAAGGGCCGATTATAGCAATCAGCCCCAGCATTTT. It is translated as CASSQRADYSNQPQHF. Filled out from reference TRBV7-2 and TRBJ1-5, the complete variable domain reads GAGVSQSPSNKVTEKGKDVELRCDPISGHTALYWYRQSLGQGLEFLIYFQGNSAPDKSGLPSDRFSAERTGGSVSTLTIQRTQQEDSAVYLCASSQRADYSNQPQHFGDGTRLSIL.

The sample holds a few counts of this clonotype. This sequence joins TRBV7-6 and TRBJ2-7; no definite D call. CDR3 length equals 13 residues. V lost 2 bases, J lost 5 bases, and 10 bases lay in between. Germline CDR1 reads SGHVS; CDR2 reads FNYEAQ. CDR3: CASSLTDQDEQYF. CDR3 DNA: TGTGCCAGCAGCTTAACAGATCAGGACGAGCAGTACTTC.